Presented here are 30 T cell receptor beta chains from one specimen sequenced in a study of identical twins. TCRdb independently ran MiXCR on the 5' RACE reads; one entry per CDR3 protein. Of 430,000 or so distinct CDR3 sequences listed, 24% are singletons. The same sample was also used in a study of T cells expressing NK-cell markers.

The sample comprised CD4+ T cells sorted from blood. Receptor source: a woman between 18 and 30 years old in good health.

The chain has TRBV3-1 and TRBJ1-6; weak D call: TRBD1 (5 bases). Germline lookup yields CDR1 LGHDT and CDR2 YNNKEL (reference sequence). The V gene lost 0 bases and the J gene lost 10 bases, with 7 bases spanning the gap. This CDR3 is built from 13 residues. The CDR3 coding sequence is TGTGCCAGCAGCCAAGATTGGGGGTCACCCCTCCACTTT. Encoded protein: CASSQDWGSPLHF.

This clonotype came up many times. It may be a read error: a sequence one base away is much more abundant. The CDR3 region is CASSFGNQPQHF. The CDR3 DNA reads as TGTGCCAGCAGTTTTGGCAATCAGCCCCAGCATTTT. The chain has TRBV12-3 or TRBV12-4 and TRBJ1-5; D remains ambiguous. V lost 3 bases and J 2 bases, leaving 2 bases between the germline ends. The CDR3 is 12 amino acids.

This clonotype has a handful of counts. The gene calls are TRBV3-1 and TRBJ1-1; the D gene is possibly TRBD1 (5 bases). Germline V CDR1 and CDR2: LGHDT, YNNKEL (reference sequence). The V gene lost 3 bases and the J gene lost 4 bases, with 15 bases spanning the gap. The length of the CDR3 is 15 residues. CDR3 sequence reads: CASSHPFNRGTEAFF. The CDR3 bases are TGTGCCAGCAGCCACCCGTTCAATAGGGGCACTGAAGCTTTCTTT.

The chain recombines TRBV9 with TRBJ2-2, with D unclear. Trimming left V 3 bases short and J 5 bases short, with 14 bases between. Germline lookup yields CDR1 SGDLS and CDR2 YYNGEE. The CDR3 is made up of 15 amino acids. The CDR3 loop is CASSAGPLGTGELFF. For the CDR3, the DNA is TGTGCCAGCAGCGCGGGCCCCCTAGGGACCGGGGAGCTGTTTTTT.

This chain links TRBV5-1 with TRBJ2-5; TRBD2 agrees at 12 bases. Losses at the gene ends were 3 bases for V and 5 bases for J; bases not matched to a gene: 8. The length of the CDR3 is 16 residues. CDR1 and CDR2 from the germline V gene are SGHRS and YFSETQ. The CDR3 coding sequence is TGCGCCAGCAGCTCAACTAGCGGGAGGCTGTGGGAGACCCAGTACTTC. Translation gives CASSSTSGRLWETQYF.

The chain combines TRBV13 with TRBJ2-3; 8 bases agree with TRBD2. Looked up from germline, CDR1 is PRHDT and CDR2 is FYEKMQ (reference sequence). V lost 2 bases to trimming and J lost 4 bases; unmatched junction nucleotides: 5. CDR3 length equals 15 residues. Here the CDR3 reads CASSLQRGKPDTQYF. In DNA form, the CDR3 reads TGTGCCAGCAGCTTACAGCGGGGGAAACCAGATACGCAGTATTTT.

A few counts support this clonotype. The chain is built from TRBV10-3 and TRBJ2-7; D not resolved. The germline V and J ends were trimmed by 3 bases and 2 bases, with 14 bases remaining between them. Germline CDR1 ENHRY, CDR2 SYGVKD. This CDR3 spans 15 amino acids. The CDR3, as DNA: TGTGCCATCAGTGAACCCTCGGACGGAACCTACGAGCAGTACTTC. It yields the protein CAISEPSDGTYEQYF.

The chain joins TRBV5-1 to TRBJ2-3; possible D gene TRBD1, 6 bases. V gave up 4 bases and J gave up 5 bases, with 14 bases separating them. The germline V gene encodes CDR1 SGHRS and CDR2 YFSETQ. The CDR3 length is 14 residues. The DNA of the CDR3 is TGCGCCAGCAGCACGACAGGTGGAGAAGATACGCAGTATTTT. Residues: CASSTTGGEDTQYF.

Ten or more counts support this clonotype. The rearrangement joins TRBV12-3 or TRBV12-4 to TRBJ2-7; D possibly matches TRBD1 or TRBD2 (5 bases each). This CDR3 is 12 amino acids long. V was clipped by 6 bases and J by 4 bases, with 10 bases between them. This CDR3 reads CASSEGLYEQYF. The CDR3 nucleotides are TGTGCCAGCAGCGAGGGGTTGTACGAGCAGTACTTC.

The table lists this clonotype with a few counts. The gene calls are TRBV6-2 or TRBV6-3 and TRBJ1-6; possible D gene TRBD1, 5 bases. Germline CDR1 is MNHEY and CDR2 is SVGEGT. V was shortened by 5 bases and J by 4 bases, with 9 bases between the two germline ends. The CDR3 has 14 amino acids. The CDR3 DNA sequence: TGTGCCAGCAGTGATGGGACTTATAATTCACCCCTCCACTTT. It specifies CASSDGTYNSPLHF.

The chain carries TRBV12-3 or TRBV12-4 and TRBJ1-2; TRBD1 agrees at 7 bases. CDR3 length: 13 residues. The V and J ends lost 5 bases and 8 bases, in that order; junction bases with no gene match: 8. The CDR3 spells CASSPQTGKGYTF. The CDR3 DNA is TGTGCCAGCAGTCCCCAGACAGGGAAGGGCTACACCTTC.

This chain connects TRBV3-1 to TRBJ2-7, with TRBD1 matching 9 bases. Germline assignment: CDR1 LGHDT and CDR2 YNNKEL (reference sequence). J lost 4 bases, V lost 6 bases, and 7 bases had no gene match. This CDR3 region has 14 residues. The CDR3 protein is CASRLQGAGYEQYF. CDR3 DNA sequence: TGTGCCAGCAGGCTACAGGGGGCTGGGTACGAGCAGTACTTC.

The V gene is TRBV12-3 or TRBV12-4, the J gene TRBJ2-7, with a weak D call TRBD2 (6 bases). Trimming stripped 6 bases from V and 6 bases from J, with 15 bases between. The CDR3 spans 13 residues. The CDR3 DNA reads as TGTGCCAGCAGGCTAGCGCCGGGGTCCGAGCAGTACTTC. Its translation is CASRLAPGSEQYF.

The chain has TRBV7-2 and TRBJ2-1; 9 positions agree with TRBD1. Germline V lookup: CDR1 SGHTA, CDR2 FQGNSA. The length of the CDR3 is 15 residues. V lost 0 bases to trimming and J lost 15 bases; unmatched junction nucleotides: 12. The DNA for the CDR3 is TGTGCCAGCAGCTTAGCCCCCCTAGACAGGGGGGACGCGTTCTTC. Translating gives CASSLAPLDRGDAFF.

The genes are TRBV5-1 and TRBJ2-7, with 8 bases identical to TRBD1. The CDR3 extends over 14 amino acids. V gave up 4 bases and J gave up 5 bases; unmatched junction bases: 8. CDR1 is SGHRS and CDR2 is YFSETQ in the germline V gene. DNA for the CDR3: TGCGCCAGCAGCCCCGACAGGGGTTTCAACGAGCAGTACTTC. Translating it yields CASSPDRGFNEQYF.

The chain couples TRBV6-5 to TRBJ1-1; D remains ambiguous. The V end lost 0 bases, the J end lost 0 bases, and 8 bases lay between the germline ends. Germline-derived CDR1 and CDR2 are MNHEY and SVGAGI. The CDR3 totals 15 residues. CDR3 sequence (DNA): TGTGCCAGCAGTTACTCTTCGGCTATGAACACTGAAGCTTTCTTT. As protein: CASSYSSAMNTEAFF.

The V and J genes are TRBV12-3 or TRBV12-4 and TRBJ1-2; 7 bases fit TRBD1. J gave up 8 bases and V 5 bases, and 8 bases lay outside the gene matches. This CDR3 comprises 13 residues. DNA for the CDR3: TGTGCCAGCAGTCTTGAGGGGGCTGGGGGCTACACCTTC. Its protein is CASSLEGAGGYTF.

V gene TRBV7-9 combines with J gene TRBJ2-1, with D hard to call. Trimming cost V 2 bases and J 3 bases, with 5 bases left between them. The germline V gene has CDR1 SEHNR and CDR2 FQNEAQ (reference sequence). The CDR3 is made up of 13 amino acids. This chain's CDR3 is CASSLNLYNEQFF. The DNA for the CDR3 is TGTGCCAGCAGCTTAAACCTCTACAATGAGCAGTTCTTC.

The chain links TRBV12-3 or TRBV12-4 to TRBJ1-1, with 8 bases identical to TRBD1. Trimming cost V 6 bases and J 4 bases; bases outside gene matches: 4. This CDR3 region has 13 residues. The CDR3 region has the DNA TGTGCCAGCAGAGGACAGGGTCCCACTGAAGCTTTCTTT. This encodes CASRGQGPTEAFF.

The CDR3 here is CASSLGQGVYNEQFF. CDR3 DNA sequence: TGTGCCAGCAGCTTAGGACAGGGGGTATACAATGAGCAGTTCTTC. The chain combines TRBV7-2 with TRBJ2-1; 9 bases map to TRBD1. This CDR3 spans 15 amino acids. Unmatched junction bases numbered 2, after V lost 1 base and J lost 4 bases. CDR1 SGHTA and CDR2 FQGNSA come from the germline V gene.

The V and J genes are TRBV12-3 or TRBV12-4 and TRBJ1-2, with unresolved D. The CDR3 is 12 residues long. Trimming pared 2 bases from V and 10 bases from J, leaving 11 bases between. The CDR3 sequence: CASSLLQLPYTF. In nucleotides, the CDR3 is TGTGCCAGCAGTTTATTACAGTTACCCTACACCTTC.

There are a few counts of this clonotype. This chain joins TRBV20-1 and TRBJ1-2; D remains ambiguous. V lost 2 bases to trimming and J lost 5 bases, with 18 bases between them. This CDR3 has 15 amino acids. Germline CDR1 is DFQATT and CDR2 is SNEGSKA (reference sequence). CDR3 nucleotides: TGCAGTGCTAGATCCACTTGGTGGGAGTCGTATGGCTACACCTTC. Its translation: CSARSTWWESYGYTF.

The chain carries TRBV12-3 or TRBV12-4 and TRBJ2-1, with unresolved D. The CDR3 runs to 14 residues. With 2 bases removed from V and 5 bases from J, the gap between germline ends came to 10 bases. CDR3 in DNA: TGTGCCAGCAGTTTAAGGCTTGGAAACAATGAGCAGTTCTTC. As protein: CASSLRLGNNEQFF.

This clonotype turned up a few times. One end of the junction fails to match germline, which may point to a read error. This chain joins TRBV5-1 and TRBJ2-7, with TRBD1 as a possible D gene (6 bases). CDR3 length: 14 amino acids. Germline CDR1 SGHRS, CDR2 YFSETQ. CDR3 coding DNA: TGTGCCAGCAGCTTAGATGGGACATCCTACGAGCAGTACTTC. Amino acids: CASSLDGTSYEQYF.

CDR3 DNA sequence: TGTGCCAGCAGAACTAGCGGGGGGGCCCACGAGCAGTACTTC. Translated, it gives CASRTSGGAHEQYF. The chain carries TRBV12-3 or TRBV12-4 and TRBJ2-7; 13 positions agree with TRBD2. Unmatched junction bases numbered 4, after V lost 6 bases and J lost 5 bases. CDR3 length equals 14 residues.

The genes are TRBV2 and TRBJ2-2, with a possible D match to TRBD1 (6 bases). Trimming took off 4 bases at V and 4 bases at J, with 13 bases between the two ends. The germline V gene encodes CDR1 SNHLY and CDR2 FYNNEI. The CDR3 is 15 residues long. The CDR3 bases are TGTGCCAGCAGTGGACGGACAGTCTTCACCGGGGAGCTGTTTTTT. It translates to CASSGRTVFTGELFF.

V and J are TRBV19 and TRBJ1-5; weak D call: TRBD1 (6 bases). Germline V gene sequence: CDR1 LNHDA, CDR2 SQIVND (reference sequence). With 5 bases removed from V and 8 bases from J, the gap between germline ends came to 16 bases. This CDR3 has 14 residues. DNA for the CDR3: TGTGCCAGTAGTTACGAAGGGGAGGGGGAGCCCCAGCATTTT. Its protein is CASSYEGEGEPQHF.

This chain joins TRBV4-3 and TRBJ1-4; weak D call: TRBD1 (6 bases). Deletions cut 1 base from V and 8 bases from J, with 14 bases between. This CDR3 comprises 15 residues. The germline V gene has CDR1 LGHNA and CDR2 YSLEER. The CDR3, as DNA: TGCGCCAGCAGCCAAGGCAATAACAGGGCAGAAAAACTGTTTTTT. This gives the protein CASSQGNNRAEKLFF.

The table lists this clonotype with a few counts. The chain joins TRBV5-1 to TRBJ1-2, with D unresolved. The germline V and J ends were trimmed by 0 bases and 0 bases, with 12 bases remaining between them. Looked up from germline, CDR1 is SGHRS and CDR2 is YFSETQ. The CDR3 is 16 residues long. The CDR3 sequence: CASSLAAGLANYGYTF. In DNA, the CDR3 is TGCGCCAGCAGCTTGGCGGCTGGACTAGCTAACTATGGCTACACCTTC.

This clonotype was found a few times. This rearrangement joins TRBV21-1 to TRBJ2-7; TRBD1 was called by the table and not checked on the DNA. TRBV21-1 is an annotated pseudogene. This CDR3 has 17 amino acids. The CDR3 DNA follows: TGTGCCAGCAGCAAAAAGGTCGTGCGGGACAGGGGCTACGAGCAGTACTTC. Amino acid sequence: CASSKKVVRDRGYEQYF.